This section outlines one T cell receptor (beta chain) sequence together with its context. This CDR3 has 14 residues. Germline trimming cut 6 bases from V and 3 bases from J; bases unmatched to any gene: 5. The germline gives CDR1 SNHLY, CDR2 FYNNEI. The data derive from a study of blood T cell repertoires in COVID-19. Study information: The United States, Italy and Spain supplied acute and convalescent COVID-19 samples.

TCRdb's copy holds only in-frame clones and misses some; the assay was immunoSEQ multiplex PCR. The sample comprises 370,000 or so clones, about four fifths of which are singletons, and 0.85% to 1.3% rests with the top ten. The receptor comes from a human donor with acute or convalescent COVID-19. The donor label of this sample is uncertain. This chain joins TRBV2 and TRBJ1-3, with 7 bases fitting TRBD1. Sequencing input: peripheral blood. CDR3 residues: CASRKGQVGNTIYF. DNA for the CDR3: TGTGCCAGCAGAAAAGGACAGGTTGGAAACACCATATATTTT.